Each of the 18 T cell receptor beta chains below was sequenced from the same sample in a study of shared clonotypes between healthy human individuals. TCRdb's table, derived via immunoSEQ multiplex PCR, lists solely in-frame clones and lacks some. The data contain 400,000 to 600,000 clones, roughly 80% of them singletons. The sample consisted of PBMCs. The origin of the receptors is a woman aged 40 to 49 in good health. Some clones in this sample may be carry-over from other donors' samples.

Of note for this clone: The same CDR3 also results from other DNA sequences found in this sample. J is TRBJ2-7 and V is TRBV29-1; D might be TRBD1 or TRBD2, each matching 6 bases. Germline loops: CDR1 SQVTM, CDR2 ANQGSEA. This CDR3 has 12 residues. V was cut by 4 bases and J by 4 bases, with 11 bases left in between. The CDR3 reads CSVGGASYEQYF. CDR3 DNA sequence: TGCAGCGTTGGGGGGGCGAGTTACGAGCAGTACTTC.

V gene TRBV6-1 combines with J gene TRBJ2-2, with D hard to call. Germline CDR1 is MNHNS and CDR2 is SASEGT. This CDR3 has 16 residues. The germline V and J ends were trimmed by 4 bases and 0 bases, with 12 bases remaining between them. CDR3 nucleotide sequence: TGTGCCAGCAGTGTCACGGTCCCGGCGAACACCGGGGAGCTGTTTTTT. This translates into CASSVTVPANTGELFF.

The CDR3 is CASSLQRLDGEQFF. The CDR3 coding sequence is TGTGCCAGCAGTCTCCAGCGACTAGACGGTGAGCAGTTCTTC. The genes are TRBV6-1 and TRBJ2-1; perhaps TRBD2 as D (6 bases). The CDR3 runs 14 residues. Trimming left V 5 bases short and J 9 bases short, with 17 bases between. Germline values: CDR1 MNHNS, CDR2 SASEGT.

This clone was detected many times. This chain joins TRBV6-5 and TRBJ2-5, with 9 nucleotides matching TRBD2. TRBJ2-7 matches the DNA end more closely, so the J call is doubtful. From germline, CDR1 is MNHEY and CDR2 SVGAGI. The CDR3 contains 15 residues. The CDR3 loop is CASNPAGGLTYEQYF. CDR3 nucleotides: TGTGCCAGCAATCCAGCGGGAGGACTGACATACGAGCAGTACTTC.

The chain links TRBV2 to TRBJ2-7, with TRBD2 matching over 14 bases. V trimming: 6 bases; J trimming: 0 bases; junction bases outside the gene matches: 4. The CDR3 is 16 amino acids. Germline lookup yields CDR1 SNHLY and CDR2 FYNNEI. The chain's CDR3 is CASRTGTSGSSYEQYF. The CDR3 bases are TGTGCCAGCAGGACCGGGACTAGCGGGAGCTCCTACGAGCAGTACTTC.

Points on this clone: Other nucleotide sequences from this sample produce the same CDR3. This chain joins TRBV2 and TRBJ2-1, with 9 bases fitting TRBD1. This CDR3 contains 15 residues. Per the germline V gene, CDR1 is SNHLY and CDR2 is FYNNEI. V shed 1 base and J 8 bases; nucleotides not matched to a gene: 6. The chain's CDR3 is CASSEGGQGGDEQFF. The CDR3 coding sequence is TGTGCCAGCAGTGAAGGGGGACAGGGTGGCGATGAGCAGTTCTTC.

The CDR3 loop reads CAWSVLEGVLGAFF. DNA for the CDR3: TGTGCCTGGAGTGTACTAGAGGGGGTACTAGGAGCTTTCTTT. The chain carries TRBV30 and TRBJ1-1; tentative D call: TRBD1 (6 bases). This CDR3 spans 14 amino acids. The ends were cut back, 0 bases at V and 10 bases at J, with 18 bases in the middle. The germline CDR1 and CDR2 sequences are GTSNPN and SVGIG (reference sequence).

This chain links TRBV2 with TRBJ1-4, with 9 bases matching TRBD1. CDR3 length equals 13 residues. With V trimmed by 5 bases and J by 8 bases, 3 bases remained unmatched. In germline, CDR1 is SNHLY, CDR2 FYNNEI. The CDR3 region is CASSRDREEKLFF. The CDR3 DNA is TGTGCCAGCAGTCGGGACAGGGAAGAAAAACTGTTTTTT.

The CDR3 protein is CASSTPIRELFF. CDR3 nucleotides: TGTGCCAGTAGTACACCTATCCGGGAGCTGTTTTTT. The V call is TRBV19, the J call TRBJ2-2; D unresolved. The CDR3 contains 12 residues. Germline CDR1 and CDR2: LNHDA and SQIVND (reference sequence). The germline V and J ends were trimmed by 4 bases and 9 bases, with 9 bases remaining between them.

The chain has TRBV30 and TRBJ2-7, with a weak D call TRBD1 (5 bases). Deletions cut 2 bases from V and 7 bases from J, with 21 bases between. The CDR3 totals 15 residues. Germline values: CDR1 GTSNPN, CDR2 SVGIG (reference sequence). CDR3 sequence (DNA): TGTGCCTGGAGTACCCGCGGTGGGCCCCAGGGTGAGCAGTACTTC. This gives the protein CAWSTRGGPQGEQYF.

CDR3 protein: CASSLKRGGYQETQYF. The CDR3 nucleotides are TGTGCCAGCAGCTTGAAGCGGGGGGGCTACCAAGAGACCCAGTACTTC. The chain joins TRBV11-2 to TRBJ2-5; 10 bases align to TRBD2. CDR1 and CDR2 from the germline V gene are SGHAT and FQNNGV. The V segment lost 3 bases and the J segment 0 bases; nucleotides outside the gene matches: 4. The CDR3 loop spans 16 amino acids.

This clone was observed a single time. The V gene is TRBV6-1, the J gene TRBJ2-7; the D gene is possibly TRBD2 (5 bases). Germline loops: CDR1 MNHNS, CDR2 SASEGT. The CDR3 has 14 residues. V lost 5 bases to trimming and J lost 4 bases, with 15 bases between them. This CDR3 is CASSYEVGEYEQYF. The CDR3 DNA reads TGTGCCAGCAGTTATGAAGTTGGGGAGTACGAGCAGTACTTC.

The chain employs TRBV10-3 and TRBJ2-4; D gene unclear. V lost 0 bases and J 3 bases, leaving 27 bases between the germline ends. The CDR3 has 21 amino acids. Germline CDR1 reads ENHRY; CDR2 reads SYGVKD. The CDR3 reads CAISESKRSREHPAGKNIQYF. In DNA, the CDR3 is TGTGCCATCAGTGAGTCGAAACGGAGTAGAGAACACCCGGCAGGCAAAAACATTCAGTACTTC.

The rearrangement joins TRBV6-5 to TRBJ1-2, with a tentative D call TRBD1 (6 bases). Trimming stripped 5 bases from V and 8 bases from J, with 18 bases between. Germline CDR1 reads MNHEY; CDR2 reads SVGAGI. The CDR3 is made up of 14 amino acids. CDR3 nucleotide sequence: TGTGCCAGCAGTCCTCCAGGGGAAATTGGAGGCTACACCTTC. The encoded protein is CASSPPGEIGGYTF.

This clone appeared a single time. For the CDR3, the DNA is TGTGCCAGCAAGCAGTATGGGCCAGATACGCAGTATTTT. This encodes CASKQYGPDTQYF. This chain links TRBV7-2 with TRBJ2-3; D uncertain. Germline V gene sequence: CDR1 SGHTA, CDR2 FQGNSA. The CDR3 is made up of 13 amino acids. Trimming removed 7 bases at V and 4 bases at J, with 12 bases between.

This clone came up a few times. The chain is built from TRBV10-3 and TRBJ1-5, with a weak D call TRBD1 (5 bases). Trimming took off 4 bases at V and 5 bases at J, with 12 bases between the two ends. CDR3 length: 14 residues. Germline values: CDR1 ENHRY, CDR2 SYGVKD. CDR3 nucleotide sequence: TGTGCCATCAGTGGGGACCCCCGGGATCAGCCCCAGCATTTT. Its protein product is CAISGDPRDQPQHF.

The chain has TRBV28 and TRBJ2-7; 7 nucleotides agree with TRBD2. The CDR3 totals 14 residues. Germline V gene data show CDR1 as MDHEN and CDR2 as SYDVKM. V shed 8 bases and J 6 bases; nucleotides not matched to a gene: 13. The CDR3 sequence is CASEKAAGAVEQYF. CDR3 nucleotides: TGTGCCAGCGAAAAGGCGGCGGGAGCTGTCGAGCAGTACTTC.

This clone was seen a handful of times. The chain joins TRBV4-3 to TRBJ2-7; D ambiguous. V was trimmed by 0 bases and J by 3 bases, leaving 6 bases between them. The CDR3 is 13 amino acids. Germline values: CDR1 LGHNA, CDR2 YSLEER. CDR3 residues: CASSQELGYEQYF. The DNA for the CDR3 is TGCGCCAGCAGCCAAGAACTGGGCTACGAGCAGTACTTC.